This TCR beta chain was captured by sequencing in a study of blood T cell repertoires in COVID-19. Study in general: Samples came from the United States, Italy and Spain, spanning acute and convalescent COVID-19. The analysed material was cDNA or gDNA that came from T cells, B-cell-depleted T cells, or PBMCs.

The CDR3 is made up of 16 amino acids. CDR1 SNHLY and CDR2 FYNNEI come from the germline V gene. The germline V and J ends were trimmed by 0 bases and 6 bases, with 15 bases remaining between them. Authors' data handling: By means of reference gene primer amplification, nucleated cell counts were estimated. Only in-frame clones appear in the TCRdb table, and some are missing; sequencing was by immunoSEQ multiplex PCR. The V and J calls and clone size were taken over from that table, and D and trimming were inferred from the DNA. The profile covers about 220,000 clones, with about 79% appearing a single time and about 10% taken by the ten largest.

The V gene is TRBV2, the J gene TRBJ1-5; no clear D gene. Sequencing was performed on peripheral blood. This TCR came from a man between 45 and 60 years old with active or convalescent COVID-19. The CDR3 region has the DNA TGTGCCAGCAGTGAAGCAATTAGGAGGTCTGGTCAGCCCCAGCATTTT. Translated, it gives CASSEAIRRSGQPQHF.